The following is a T cell receptor (beta chain) sequence with its context. The antigen remains undetermined. This sample was included in a study of PD-L1 blockade in urothelial cancer. The overall study: Of under 30 patients, twenty-five were males with bladder-origin urothelial cancer. Blood analysis occurred 3 weeks (second dose) and 6 weeks after treatment start. Points from the study as a whole: Durable-benefit patients expanded tumor-associated blood clones more at 3 weeks.

Clones were read by immunoSEQ multiplex PCR, and TCRdb kept only the in-frame ones, dropping some. The data contain some 76,000 clones, roughly nine tenths of them seen just once; the ten biggest clones take up roughly 3.4%. The V gene's germline CDR1 is MNHNS and CDR2 SASEGT. The CDR3 extends over 15 amino acids. Trimming removed 0 bases from V and 2 bases from J, with 11 bases in between. The rearrangement uses TRBV6-1 and TRBJ2-7, with a tentative D call TRBD1 (5 bases). Sequenced material: PBMCs, taken around atezolizumab (anti-PD-L1) treatment. The source of this sequence is a man aged 55 to 70 with urothelial cancer. CDR3: CASSEAKGAAYEQYF. The CDR3 bases are TGTGCCAGCAGTGAAGCAAAAGGGGCGGCCTACGAGCAGTACTTC.